This TCR beta chain is from a study of naive and memory T cell subsets. The study's findings and limits: Each distinct alpha or beta sequence counts as one clonotype.

This clonotype was picked up a small number of times. No antigen is known for it. Both TRBC1 and TRBC2 were covered by a beta constant-region primer of two equimolar oligonucleotides. Nested alpha and beta constant-region primers with the SP2 primer drove four PCR rounds on ligated cDNA. MiXCR, applied by TCRdb to the UMI-ligation and nested PCR reads, yields one record per CDR3 protein. The table lists some 110,000 distinct CDR3 sequences, around a third of them singletons, with 0.9% in the top ten. The TCR was taken from a human donor in good health. Sequencing was carried out using central memory CD4+ T cells from blood.

The CDR3 here is CASSRGGDTQYF. In DNA, the CDR3 is TGTGCCAGCAGCCGAGGTGGAGATACGCAGTATTTT. This chain joins TRBV7-9 and TRBJ2-3; no reliable D call. The V end was cut by 5 bases, the J end by 5 bases, with 8 bases between. This CDR3 is built from 12 residues. CDR1 is SEHNR, CDR2 FQNEAQ, per germline (reference sequence).